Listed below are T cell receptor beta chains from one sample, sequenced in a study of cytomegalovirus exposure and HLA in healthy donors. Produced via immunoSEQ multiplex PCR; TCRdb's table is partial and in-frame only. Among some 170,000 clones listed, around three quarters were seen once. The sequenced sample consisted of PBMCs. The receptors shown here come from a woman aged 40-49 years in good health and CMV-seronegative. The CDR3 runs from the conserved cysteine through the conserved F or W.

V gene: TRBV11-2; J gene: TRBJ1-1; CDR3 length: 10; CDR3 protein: CASSLREVVF
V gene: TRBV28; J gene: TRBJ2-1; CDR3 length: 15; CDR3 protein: CASSLAGSHYNEQFF
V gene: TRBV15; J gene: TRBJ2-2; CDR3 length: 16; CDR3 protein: CATSRDRPRNTGELFF
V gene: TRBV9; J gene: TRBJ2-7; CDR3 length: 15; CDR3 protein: CASSVEGTGSYEQYF
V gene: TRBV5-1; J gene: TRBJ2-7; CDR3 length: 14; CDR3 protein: CASSLESGTYEQYF
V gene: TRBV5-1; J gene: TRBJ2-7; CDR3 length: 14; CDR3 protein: CASRSGGKSYEQYF
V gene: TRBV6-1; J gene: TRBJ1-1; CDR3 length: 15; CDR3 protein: CASSENGVRDTEAFF
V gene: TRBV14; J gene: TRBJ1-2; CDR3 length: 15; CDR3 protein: CASSPQTGFGYGYTF
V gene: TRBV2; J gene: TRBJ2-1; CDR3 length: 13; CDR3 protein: CASSDSSYNEQFF
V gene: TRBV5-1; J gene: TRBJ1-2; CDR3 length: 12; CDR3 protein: CASGRDIEGYTF
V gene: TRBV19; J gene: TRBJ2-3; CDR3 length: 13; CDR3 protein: CATREAGTDTQYF
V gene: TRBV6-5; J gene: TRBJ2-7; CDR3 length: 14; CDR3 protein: CASSLAGEIYEQYF
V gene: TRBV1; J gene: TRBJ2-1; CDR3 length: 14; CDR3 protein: CTSSQDNPPNEQFF
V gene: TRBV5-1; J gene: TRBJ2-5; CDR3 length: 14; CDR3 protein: CASSLGQGVETQYF
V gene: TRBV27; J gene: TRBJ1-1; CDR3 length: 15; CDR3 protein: CASSSPPGRASEAFF
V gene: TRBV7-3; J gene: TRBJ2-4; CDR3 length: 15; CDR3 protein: CASSPGDREANIQYF
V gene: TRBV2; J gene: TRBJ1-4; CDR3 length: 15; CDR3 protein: CASSFNGGFSEKLFF
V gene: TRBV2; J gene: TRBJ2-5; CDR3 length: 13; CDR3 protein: CASSAGGQETQYF
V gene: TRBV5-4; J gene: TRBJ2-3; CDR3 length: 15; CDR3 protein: CASSLVDRVGDTQYF
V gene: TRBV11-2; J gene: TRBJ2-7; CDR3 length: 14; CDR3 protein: CASSLTSGAYEQYF
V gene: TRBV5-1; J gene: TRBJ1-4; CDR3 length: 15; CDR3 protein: CASSVAQGMSEKLFF
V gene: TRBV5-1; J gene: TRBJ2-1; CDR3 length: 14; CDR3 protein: CASTSGGSYNEQFF
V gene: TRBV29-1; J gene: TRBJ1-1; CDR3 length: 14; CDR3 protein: CSVAGVYASTEAFF
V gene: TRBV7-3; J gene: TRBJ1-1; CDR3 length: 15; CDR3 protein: CASSPFRDRDTEAFF